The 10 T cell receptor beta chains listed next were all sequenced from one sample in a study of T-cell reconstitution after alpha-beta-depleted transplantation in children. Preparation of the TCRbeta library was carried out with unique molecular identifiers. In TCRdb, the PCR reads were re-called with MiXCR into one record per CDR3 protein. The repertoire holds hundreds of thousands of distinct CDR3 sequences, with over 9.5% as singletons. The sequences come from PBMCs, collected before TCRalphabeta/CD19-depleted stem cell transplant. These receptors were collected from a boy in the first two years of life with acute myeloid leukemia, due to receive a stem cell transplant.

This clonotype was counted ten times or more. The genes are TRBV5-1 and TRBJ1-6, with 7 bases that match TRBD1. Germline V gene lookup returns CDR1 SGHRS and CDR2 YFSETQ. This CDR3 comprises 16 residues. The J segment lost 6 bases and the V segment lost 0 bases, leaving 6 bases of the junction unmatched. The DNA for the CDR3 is TGCGCCAGCAGCTTGGCCGCGACAGGGATTAATTCACCCCTCCACTTT. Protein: CASSLAATGINSPLHF.

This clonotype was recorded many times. The chain's CDR3 is CASTRREPGGTDTQYF. For the CDR3, the DNA is TGTGCCAGCACTCGGCGGGAGCCGGGGGGCACAGATACGCAGTATTTT. The gene calls are TRBV28 and TRBJ2-3; 7 bases map to TRBD2. Per germline, CDR1 MDHEN and CDR2 SYDVKM. V shed 7 bases, J shed 1 base, and the junction held 11 bases outside the gene matches. The CDR3 sequence is 16 residues long.

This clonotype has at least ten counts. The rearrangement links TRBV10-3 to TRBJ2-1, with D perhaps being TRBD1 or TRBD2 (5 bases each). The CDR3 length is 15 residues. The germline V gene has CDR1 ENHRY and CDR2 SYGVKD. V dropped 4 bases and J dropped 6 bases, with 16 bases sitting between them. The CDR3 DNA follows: TGTGCCATCAGTGGGCGGCAGGGAGTAGGCAATGAGCAGTTCTTC. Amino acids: CAISGRQGVGNEQFF.

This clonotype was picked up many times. Here the CDR3 DNA reads TGTGCCAGCAGCTTACCGGGACACTCCTACGAGCAGTACTTC. It yields the protein CASSLPGHSYEQYF. The V call is TRBV11-1, the J call TRBJ2-7; tentatively, D is TRBD1 (6 bases). This CDR3 region has 14 residues. V was clipped by 2 bases and J by 0 bases, with 8 bases between them. CDR1 is SGHAT and CDR2 is FQDESV in the germline V gene (reference sequence).

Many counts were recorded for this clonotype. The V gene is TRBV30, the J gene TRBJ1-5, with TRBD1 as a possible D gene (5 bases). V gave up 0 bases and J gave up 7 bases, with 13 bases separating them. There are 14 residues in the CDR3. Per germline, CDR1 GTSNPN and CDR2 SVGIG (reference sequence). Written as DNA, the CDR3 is TGTGCCTGGAGTGTACAACTGGGGCTCCAGCCCCAGCATTTT. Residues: CAWSVQLGLQPQHF.

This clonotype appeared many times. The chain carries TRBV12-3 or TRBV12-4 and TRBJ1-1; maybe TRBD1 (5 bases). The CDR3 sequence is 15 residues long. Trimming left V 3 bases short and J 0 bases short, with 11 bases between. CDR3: CASSLAGHLNTEAFF. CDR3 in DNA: TGTGCCAGCAGTTTGGCAGGACACTTGAACACTGAAGCTTTCTTT.

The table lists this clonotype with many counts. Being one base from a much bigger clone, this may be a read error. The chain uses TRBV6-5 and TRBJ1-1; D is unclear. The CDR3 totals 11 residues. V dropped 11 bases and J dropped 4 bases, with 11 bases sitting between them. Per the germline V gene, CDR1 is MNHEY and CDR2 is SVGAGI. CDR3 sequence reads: CACKRGTEAFF. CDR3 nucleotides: TGTGCCTGCAAGCGGGGCACTGAAGCTTTCTTT.

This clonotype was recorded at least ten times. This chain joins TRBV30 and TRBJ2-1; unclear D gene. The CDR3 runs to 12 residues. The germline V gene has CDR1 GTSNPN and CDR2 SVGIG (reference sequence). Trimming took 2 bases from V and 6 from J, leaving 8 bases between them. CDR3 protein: CAWSNVGNEQFF. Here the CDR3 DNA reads TGTGCCTGGAGTAACGTTGGCAATGAGCAGTTCTTC.

CDR3 bases: TGCGCCAGCAGCCCCCTTTCGATAGCGGGAGGGAGCACAGATACGCAGTATTTT. Protein sequence: CASSPLSIAGGSTDTQYF. This rearrangement joins TRBV4-1 to TRBJ2-3; the match to TRBD2 covers 11 bases. The CDR3 totals 18 residues. Germline CDR1 and CDR2: MGHRA and YSYEKL. Germline trimming cut 4 bases from V and 0 bases from J; bases unmatched to any gene: 9.

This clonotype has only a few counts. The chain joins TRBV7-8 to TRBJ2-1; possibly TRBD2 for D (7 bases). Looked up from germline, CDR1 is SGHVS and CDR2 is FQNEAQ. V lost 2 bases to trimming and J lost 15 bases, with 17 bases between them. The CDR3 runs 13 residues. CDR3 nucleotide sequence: TGTGCCAGCAGCTTAATCTACGGGGGGCCTTTGTTCTTC. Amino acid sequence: CASSLIYGGPLFF. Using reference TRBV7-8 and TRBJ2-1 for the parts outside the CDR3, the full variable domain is GAGVSQSPRYKVAKRGQDVALRCDPISGHVSLFWYQQALGQGPEFLTYFQNEAQLDKSGLPSDRFFAERPEGSVSTLKIQRTQQEDSAVYLCASSLIYGGPLFFGPGTRLTVL.